This is a list of T cell receptor beta chains from one sample in a study of T cell responses to AZD1222 COVID-19 vaccine. Clones were sequenced by immunoSEQ multiplex PCR, and TCRdb holds only the in-frame ones, with some missing. The table has some 110,000 clones, 70% to 90% seen once. Sequences were derived from peripheral blood, sampled 28 days after the second AZD1222 dose. Receptors were obtained from an adult who received the AZD1222 COVID-19 vaccine. Both conserved end residues are part of each CDR3. The D gene is left open where the match is weak. Clone size, where shown, is once, few, many, or a class for clones that have expanded.

v_call	cdr3_length	d_call	j_call	clone_size	cdr3_nt	cdr3_aa
TRBV6-5	14	-	TRBJ1-2	once	TGTGCCAGCAGTTTTAGGGGAGGCGGCTATGGCTACACCTTC	CASSFRGGGYGYTF
TRBV14	15	-	TRBJ1-2	-	TGTGCCAGCAGCCTAACCGGGCCCCGGATCTTTGGCTACACCTTC	CASSLTGPRIFGYTF
TRBV27	16	-	TRBJ1-4	-	TGTGCCAGCAGTTTATCTTCGACATTGCCTAATGAAAAACTGTTTTTT	CASSLSSTLPNEKLFF
TRBV7-9	14	TRBD1	TRBJ1-2	-	TGTGCCAGCAGCTTAGCGGCAGGGGGCTATGGCTACACCTTC	CASSLAAGGYGYTF
TRBV7-3	16	TRBD1	TRBJ1-5	-	TGTGCCAGCAGCTTTGAGGAGACAGGGCCGAATCAGCCCCAGCATTTT	CASSFEETGPNQPQHF
TRBV3-1/TRBV3-2	14	-	TRBJ2-7	-	TGTGCCAGCAGCCAAGTAATCGGGATTTACGAGCAGTACTTC	CASSQVIGIYEQYF
TRBV28	14	-	TRBJ2-1	-	TGTGCCAGCAAGCCTTTAGCGATCCACAATGAGCAGTTCTTC	CASKPLAIHNEQFF
TRBV7-2	15	-	TRBJ1-4	-	TGTGCCAGCAGCTTAAGAAGGCAGCCGAATGAAAAACTGTTTTTT	CASSLRRQPNEKLFF
TRBV4-2	16	-	TRBJ2-2	-	TGTGCCAGCAGCCAAAGGACTGGCTTGGGGACCGGGGAGCTGTTTTTT	CASSQRTGLGTGELFF
TRBV7-3	14	TRBD2	TRBJ2-2	-	TGTGCCAGCGGTCTAGCGGGAGCTGGCGGGGAGCTGTTTTTT	CASGLAGAGGELFF
TRBV27	18	-	TRBJ1-5	-	TGTGCCAGCAGTTATGTCGAGTCGGGGGAGGAAAGCAATCAGCCCCAGCATTTT	CASSYVESGEESNQPQHF
TRBV20-1	15	-	TRBJ2-1	-	TGCAGTGCTAGTGCACGGCTAGTGGTCTACAATGAGCAGTTCTTC	CSASARLVVYNEQFF
TRBV19	16	TRBD1	TRBJ1-1	once	TGTGCCAGTAGTACTCTTTTGAACAGGGGGAGGACTGAAGCTTTCTTT	CASSTLLNRGRTEAFF
TRBV29-1	13	-	TRBJ2-1	-	TGCAGCGTTGACCGGGAAAAGGACAATGAGCAGTTCTTC	CSVDREKDNEQFF
TRBV6-2/TRBV6-3	11	-	TRBJ1-2	-	TGTGCCAGCAGTCGGGCAGATGGCTACACCTTC	CASSRADGYTF
TRBV5-4	14	-	TRBJ1-2	-	TGTGCCAGCAGCCCGGGAAGATTGCAGTATGGCTACACCTTC	CASSPGRLQYGYTF
TRBV7-3	18	TRBD2	TRBJ2-2	-	TGTGCCAGCAGCCCCCGGCGGGGTCGGGAGGGTTTGCCGATGGAGCTGTTTTTT	CASSPRRGREGLPMELFF
TRBV3-1/TRBV3-2	17	-	TRBJ2-5	-	TGTGCCAGCAGCCAAGATAGAGGGAGTAGACACAGAGAGGCCCAGTACTTC	CASSQDRGSRHREAQYF
TRBV9	16	TRBD1	TRBJ2-3	-	TGTGCCAGCAGCGTAGTCGGGACAGCAGGGGGAGATACGCAGTATTTT	CASSVVGTAGGDTQYF
TRBV6-7	18	-	TRBJ1-1	-	TGTGCCAGCAGTTACAGGGGAGGGGATCCTGAGACTGGCACTGAAGCTTTCTTT	CASSYRGGDPETGTEAFF
TRBV6-4	13	-	TRBJ1-2	once	TGTGCCAGCAGTGAAGGGCTAGACTATGGCTACACCTTC	CASSEGLDYGYTF
TRBV6-6	11	-	TRBJ1-2	-	TGTGCCACGATGAACCAGGGGGGCTACACCTTC	CATMNQGGYTF
TRBV13	15	-	TRBJ2-7	-	TGTGCCAGCAGCTTAATCCAAGCGGCCTCCTACGAGCAGTACTTC	CASSLIQAASYEQYF
TRBV19	17	-	TRBJ1-4	-	TGTGCCAGTATCTGGCCCGTTCGGGAGTGGCGGAATGAAAAACTGTTTTTT	CASIWPVREWRNEKLFF
TRBV7-9	14	TRBD1	TRBJ1-4	-	TGTGCCAGCAGCCGGGACAGGGTTGATGAAAAACTGTTTTTT	CASSRDRVDEKLFF
TRBV12-3/TRBV12-4	12	-	TRBJ1-2	-	TGTGCCAGCAGTAGCCGGGTGGGGGGCTACACCTTC	CASSSRVGGYTF
TRBV30	16	TRBD2	TRBJ2-3	-	TGTGCCTGGAGTGTACAAGGCGGGACTACCACAGATACGCAGTATTTT	CAWSVQGGTTTDTQYF
TRBV19	16	-	TRBJ1-2	-	TGTGCCAGTAGTATAGATCGTCCAGGGGTCGTCTATGGCTACACCTTC	CASSIDRPGVVYGYTF
TRBV6-2/TRBV6-3	16	-	TRBJ2-7	-	TGTGCCAGCAGTCCCCCCGGGGGCCCGAGGGCCTACGAGCAGTACTTC	CASSPPGGPRAYEQYF
TRBV21-1	20	-	TRBJ2-3	-	TGTGCCAGCAGCAAAGCGCTTTGTAGAAGGACTAGCGGGACGATAGATACGCAGTATTTT	CASSKALCRRTSGTIDTQYF
TRBV23-1	14	TRBD1	TRBJ1-4	-	TGCGCCAGCAGACAGGGGGCAGTCTATGAAAAACTGTTTTTT	CASRQGAVYEKLFF
TRBV10-3	17	-	TRBJ1-2	-	TGTGCCATCAGTGAGATTGTTGGAATGCGGAGGGACTATGGCTACACCTTC	CAISEIVGMRRDYGYTF
TRBV7-2	15	-	TRBJ2-2	-	TGTGCCAGCAGCTATATGGGCCAGCTCACCGGGGAGCTGTTTTTT	CASSYMGQLTGELFF
TRBV6-6	15	TRBD1	TRBJ1-5	few	TGTGCCAGCAGCACCGGCTCAGGGGGGAATCAGCCCCAGCATTTT	CASSTGSGGNQPQHF
TRBV6-5	15	TRBD1	TRBJ2-5	-	TGTGCCAGCAGTTCTAACAGGGGGCCCCAAGAGACCCAGTACTTC	CASSSNRGPQETQYF
TRBV5-1	14	TRBD1	TRBJ1-2	-	TGCGCCAGCAGCTTAGGACAGGGAGGGGAAGGCTACACCTTC	CASSLGQGGEGYTF
TRBV11-2	15	-	TRBJ1-2	-	TGTGCCAGCAGCTTAGATCCGCTAGGAGGCTATGGCTACACCTTC	CASSLDPLGGYGYTF
TRBV12-3/TRBV12-4	13	-	TRBJ1-1	-	TGTGCCAGCAGTTCAGGGGCGTTGACTGAAGCTTTCTTT	CASSSGALTEAFF
TRBV19	14	-	TRBJ1-1	few	TGTGCCAGTAGTATTAAAGGGGTGAACACTGAAGCTTTCTTT	CASSIKGVNTEAFF
TRBV6-5	12	-	TRBJ2-2	-	TGTGCCAGCAGTTTTAGCGCCGGGGAGCTGTTTTTT	CASSFSAGELFF